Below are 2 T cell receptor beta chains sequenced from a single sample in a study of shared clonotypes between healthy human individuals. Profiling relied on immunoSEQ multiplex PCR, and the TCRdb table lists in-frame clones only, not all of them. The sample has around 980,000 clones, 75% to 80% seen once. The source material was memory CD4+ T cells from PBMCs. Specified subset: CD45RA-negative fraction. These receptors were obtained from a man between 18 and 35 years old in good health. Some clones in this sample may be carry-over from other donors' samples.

CDR3 bases: TGTGCCAGCAGTCCGGTACACACTGAAGCTTTCTTT. Translated: CASSPVHTEAFF. The chain links TRBV28 to TRBJ1-1; D is unresolved. CDR1 is MDHEN and CDR2 is SYDVKM in the germline V gene. CDR3 length equals 12 residues. V gave up 5 bases and J gave up 3 bases, with 7 bases separating them.

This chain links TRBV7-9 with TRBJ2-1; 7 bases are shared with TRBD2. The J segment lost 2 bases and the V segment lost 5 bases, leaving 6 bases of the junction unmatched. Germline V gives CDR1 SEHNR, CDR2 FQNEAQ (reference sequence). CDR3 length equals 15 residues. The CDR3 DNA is TGTGCCAGCAGCCCCTCCCTAGCGGCCTACAATGAGCAGTTCTTC. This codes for CASSPSLAAYNEQFF.